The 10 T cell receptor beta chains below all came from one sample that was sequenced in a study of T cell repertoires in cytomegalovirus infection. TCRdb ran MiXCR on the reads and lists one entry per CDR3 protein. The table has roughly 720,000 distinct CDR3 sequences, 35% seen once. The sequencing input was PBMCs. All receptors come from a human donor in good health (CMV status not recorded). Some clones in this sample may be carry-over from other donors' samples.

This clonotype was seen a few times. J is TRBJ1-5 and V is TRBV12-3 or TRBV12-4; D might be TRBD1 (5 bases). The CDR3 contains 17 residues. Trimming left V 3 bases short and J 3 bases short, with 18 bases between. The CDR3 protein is CASSLFKAAGLNQPQHF. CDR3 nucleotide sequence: TGTGCCAGCAGTTTGTTCAAAGCGGCAGGGCTCAATCAGCCCCAGCATTTT.

The CDR3 nucleotides read TGTGCCAGCAGCTTAGGGGTCCGACTAGCGGGGGGGTACAGCACAGATACGCAGTATTTT. As protein: CASSLGVRLAGGYSTDTQYF. V is TRBV7-8 and J is TRBJ2-3, with 14 bases matching TRBD2. The germline V gene has CDR1 SGHVS and CDR2 FQNEAQ. J gave up 0 bases and V 1 base, and 9 bases lay outside the gene matches. The CDR3 consists of 20 residues.

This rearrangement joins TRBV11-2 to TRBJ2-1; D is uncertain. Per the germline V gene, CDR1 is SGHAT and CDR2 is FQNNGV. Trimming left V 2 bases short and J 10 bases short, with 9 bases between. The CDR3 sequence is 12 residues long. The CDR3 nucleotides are TGTGCCAGCAGCTTAATCTCCGTGGAGCAGTTCTTC. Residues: CASSLISVEQFF.

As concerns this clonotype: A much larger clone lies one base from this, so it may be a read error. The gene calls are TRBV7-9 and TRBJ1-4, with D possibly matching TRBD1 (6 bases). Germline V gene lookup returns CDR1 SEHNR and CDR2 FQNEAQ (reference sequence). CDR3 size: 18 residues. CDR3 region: CASSPETRTAVSNEELFF. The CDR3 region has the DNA TGTGCCAGCAGCCCGGAAACCCGGACAGCAGTTTCCAATGAAGAACTGTTTTTT.

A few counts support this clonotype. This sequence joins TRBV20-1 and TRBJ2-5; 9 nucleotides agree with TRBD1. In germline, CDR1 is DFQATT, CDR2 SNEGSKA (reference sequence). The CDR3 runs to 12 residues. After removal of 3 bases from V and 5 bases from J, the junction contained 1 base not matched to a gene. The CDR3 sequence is CSARTGGETQYF. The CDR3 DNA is TGCAGTGCTAGGACAGGGGGGGAGACCCAGTACTTC.

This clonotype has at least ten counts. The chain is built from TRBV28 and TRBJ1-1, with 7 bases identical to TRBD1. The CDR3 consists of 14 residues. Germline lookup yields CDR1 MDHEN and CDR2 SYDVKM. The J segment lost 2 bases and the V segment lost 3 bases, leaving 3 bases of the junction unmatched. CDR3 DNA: TGTGCCAGCAGTTTTGGACAGGTCAACACTGAAGCTTTCTTT. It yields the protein CASSFGQVNTEAFF.

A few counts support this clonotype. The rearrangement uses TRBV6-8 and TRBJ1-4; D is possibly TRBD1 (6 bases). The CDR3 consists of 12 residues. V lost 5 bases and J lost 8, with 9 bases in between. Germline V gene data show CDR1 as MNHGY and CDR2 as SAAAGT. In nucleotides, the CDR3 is TGTGCCAGCAGTGGGACATGGGAAAAACTGTTTTTT. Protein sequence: CASSGTWEKLFF.

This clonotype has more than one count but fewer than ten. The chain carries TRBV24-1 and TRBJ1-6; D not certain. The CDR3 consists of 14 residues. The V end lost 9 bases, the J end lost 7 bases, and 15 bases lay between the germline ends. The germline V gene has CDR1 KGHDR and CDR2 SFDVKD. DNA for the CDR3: TGTGCCACCCAACCATCTGACGGCAATTCACCCCTCCACTTT. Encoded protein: CATQPSDGNSPLHF.

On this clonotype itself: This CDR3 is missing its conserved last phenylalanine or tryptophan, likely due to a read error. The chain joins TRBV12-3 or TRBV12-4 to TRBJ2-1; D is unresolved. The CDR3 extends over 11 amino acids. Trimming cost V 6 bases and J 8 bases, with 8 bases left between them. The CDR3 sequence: CASSLSDEQFL. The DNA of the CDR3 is TGTGCCAGCAGCCTATCCGATGAGCAGTTCTTA.

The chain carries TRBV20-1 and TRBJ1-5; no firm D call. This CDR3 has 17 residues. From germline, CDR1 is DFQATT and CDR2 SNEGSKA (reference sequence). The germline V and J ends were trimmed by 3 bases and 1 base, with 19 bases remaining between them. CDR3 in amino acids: CSASPSRHRGSNQPQHF. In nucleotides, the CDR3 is TGCAGTGCTAGCCCGAGCAGGCACCGAGGGAGCAATCAGCCCCAGCATTTT.